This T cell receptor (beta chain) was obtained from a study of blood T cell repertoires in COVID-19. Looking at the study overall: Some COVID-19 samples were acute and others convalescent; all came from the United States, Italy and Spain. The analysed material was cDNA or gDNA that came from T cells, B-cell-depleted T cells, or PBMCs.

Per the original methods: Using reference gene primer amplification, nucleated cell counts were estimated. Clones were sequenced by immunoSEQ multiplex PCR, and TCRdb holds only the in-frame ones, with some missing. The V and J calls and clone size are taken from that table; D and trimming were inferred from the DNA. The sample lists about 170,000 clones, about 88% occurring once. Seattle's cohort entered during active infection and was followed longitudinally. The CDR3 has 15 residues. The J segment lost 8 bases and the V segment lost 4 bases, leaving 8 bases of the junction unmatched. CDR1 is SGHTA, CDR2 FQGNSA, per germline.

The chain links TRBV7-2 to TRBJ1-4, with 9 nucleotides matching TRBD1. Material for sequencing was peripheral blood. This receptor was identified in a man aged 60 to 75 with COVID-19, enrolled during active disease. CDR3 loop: CASSSNTGGLEKLFF. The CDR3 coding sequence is TGTGCCAGCAGCTCGAATACAGGGGGCCTCGAAAAACTGTTTTTT.